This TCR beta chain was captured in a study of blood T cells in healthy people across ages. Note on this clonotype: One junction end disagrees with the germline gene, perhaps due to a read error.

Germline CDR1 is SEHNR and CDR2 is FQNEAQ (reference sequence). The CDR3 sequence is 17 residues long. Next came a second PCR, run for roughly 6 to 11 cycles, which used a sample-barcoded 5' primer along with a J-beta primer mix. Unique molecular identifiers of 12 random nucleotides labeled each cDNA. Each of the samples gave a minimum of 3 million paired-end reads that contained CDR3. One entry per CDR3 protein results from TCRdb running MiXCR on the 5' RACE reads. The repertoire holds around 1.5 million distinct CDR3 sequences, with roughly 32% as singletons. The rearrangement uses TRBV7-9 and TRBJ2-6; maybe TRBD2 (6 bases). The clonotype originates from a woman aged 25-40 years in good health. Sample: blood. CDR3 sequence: CANSLAAGPSGANVLTF. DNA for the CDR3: TGTGCCAACAGCTTAGCGGCAGGACCCTCTGGGGCCAACGTCCTGACTTTC. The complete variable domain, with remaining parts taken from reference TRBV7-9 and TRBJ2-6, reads DTGVSQNPRHKITKRGQNVTFRCDPISEHNRLYWYRQTLGQGPEFLTYFQNEAQLEKSRLLSDRFSAERPKGSFSTLEIQRTEQGDSAMYLCANSLAAGPSGANVLTFGAGSRLTVL.